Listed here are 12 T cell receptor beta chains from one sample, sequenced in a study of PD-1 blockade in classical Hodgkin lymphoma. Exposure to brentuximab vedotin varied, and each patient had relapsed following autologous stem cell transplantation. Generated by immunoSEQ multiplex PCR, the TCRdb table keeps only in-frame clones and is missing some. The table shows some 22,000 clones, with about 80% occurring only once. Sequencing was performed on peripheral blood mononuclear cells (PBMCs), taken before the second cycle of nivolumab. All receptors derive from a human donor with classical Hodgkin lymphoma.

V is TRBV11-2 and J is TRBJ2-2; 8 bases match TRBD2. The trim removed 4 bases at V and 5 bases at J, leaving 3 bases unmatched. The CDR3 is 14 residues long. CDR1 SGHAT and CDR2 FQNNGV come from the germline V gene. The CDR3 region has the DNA TGTGCCAGCAGCTCACTAGCGGCTACCGGGGAGCTGTTTTTT. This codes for CASSSLAATGELFF.

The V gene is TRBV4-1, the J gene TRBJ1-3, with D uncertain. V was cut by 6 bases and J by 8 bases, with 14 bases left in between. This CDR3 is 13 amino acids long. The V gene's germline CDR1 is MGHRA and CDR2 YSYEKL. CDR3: CASSTTGRDTIYF. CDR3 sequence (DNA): TGCGCCAGCAGTACTACCGGAAGAGACACCATATATTTT.

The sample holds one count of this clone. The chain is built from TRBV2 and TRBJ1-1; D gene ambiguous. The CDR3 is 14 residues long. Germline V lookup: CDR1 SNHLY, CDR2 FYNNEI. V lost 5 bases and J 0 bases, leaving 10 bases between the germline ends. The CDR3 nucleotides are TGTGCCAGCAGTTGGGTCGGGATGAACACTGAAGCTTTCTTT. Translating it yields CASSWVGMNTEAFF. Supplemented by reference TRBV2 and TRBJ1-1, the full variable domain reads EPEVTQTPSHQVTQMGQEVILRCVPISNHLYFYWYRQILGQKVEFLVSFYNNEISEKSEIFDDQFSVERPDGSNFTLKIRSTKLEDSAMYFCASSWVGMNTEAFFGQGTRLTVV.

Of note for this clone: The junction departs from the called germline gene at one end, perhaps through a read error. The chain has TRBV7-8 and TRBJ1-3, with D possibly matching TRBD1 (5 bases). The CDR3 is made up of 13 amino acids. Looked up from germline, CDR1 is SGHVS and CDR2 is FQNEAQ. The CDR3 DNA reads TGTGCCAGCGGGGCCCTTTCTGGATACACCATATATTTT. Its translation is CASGALSGYTIYF.

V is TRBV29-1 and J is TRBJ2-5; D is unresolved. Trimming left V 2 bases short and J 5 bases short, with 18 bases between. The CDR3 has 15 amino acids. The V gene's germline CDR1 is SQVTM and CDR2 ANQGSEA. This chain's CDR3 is CSVEKLDTRGETQYF. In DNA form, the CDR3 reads TGCAGCGTTGAAAAGCTAGATACCCGTGGGGAGACCCAGTACTTC.

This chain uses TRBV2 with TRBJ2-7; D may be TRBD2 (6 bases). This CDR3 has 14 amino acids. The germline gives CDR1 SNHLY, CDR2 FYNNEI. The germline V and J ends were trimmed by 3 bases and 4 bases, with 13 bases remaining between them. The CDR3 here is CASSEDGRSYEQYF. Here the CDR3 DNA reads TGTGCCAGCAGTGAGGACGGGAGAAGTTACGAGCAGTACTTC.

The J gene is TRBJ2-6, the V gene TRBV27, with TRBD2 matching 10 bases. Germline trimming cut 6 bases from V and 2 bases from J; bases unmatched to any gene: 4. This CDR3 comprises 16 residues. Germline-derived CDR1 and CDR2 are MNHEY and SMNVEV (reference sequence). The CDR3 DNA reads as TGTGCCAGCAGAAAAGCGGGAGGGCCTGGGGCCAACGTCCTGACTTTC. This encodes CASRKAGGPGANVLTF. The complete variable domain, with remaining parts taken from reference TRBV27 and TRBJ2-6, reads EAQVTQNPRYLITVTGKKLTVTCSQNMNHEYMSWYRQDPGLGLRQIYYSMNVEVTDKGDVPEGYKVSRKEKRNFPLILESPSPNQTSLYFCASRKAGGPGANVLTFGAGSRLTVL.

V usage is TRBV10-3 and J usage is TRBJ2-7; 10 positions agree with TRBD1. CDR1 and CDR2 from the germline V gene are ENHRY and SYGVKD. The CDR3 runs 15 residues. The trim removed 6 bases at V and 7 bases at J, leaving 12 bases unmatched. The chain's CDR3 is CAIRFGDRGGGEQYF. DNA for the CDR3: TGTGCCATCAGATTTGGGGACAGGGGAGGGGGAGAGCAGTACTTC.

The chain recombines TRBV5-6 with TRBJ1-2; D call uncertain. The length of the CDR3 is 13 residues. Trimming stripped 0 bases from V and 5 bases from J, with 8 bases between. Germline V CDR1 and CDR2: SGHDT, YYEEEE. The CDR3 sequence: CASSLDPAYGYTF. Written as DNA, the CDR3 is TGTGCCAGCAGCTTGGACCCAGCGTATGGCTACACCTTC.

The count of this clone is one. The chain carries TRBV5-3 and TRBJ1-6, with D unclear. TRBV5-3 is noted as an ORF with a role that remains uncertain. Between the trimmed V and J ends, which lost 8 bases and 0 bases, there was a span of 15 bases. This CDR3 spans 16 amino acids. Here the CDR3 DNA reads TGTGCCAGGAATAGAAGTACTCGCTCCTATAATTCACCCCTCCACTTT. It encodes CARNRSTRSYNSPLHF.

CDR3 coding DNA: TGTGCCAGCACCGAACCCAGGGGTCGGGGTGAAAAACTGTTTTTT. Its protein product is CASTEPRGRGEKLFF. V usage is TRBV6-5 and J usage is TRBJ1-4; possibly TRBD1 for D (6 bases). V dropped 7 bases and J dropped 7 bases, with 19 bases sitting between them. There are 15 residues in the CDR3. The V gene's germline CDR1 is MNHEY and CDR2 SVGAGI.

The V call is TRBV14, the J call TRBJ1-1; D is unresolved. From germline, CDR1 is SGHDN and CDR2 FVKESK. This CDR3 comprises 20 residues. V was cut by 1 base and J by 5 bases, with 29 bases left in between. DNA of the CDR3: TGTGCCAGCAGCCAAGTGTTCTATAGGGCAGGCGGCAATGCGGGGACTGAAGCTTTCTTT. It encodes CASSQVFYRAGGNAGTEAFF.